This paragraph covers one T cell receptor (beta chain) sequence. Its target is not known. The CDR3 has 16 residues. Trimming shortened V by 3 bases and J by 0 bases, and 12 bases separated the two germline ends. Germline V CDR1 and CDR2: SGHTA, FQGNSA. The data were obtained in a study of T cell responses to AZD1222 COVID-19 vaccine. Profiling relied on immunoSEQ multiplex PCR, and the TCRdb table lists in-frame clones only, not all of them. The table shows more than 150,000 clones, with around 86% occurring only once. Study-wide results and caveats: Among those given AZD1222, only five to seven were seropositive at baseline.

The J gene is TRBJ1-5, the V gene TRBV7-2, with D perhaps matching TRBD1 (5 bases). The starting material was peripheral blood, obtained on day 0 of MenACWY control vaccination. This receptor was taken from an adult in good health. The CDR3 sequence is CASSFTGTGSNQPQHF. DNA of the CDR3: TGTGCCAGCAGCTTCACCGGGACGGGTAGCAATCAGCCCCAGCATTTT.